Listed here are 32 T cell receptor beta chains from one sample, sequenced in a study of monozygotic twins with cystic fibrosis. The data were produced by immunoSEQ multiplex PCR, yet TCRdb's version contains in-frame clones alone and is incomplete. The sample lists approximately 20,000 clones, about 90% occurring once. The sequencing sample was made of blood. The receptors stem from a girl aged 2-15 years with cystic fibrosis.

The chain combines TRBV5-1 with TRBJ2-3, with D hard to call. CDR3 length: 17 amino acids. The V end lost 0 bases, the J end lost 0 bases, and 14 bases lay between the germline ends. Germline V gene data show CDR1 as SGHRS and CDR2 as YFSETQ. In DNA, the CDR3 is TGCGCCAGCAGCTTGGCAGGCCGGAATCCTAGCACAGATACGCAGTATTTT. Amino acids: CASSLAGRNPSTDTQYF.

This sequence joins TRBV5-1 and TRBJ2-5; the match to TRBD1 covers 9 bases. From germline, CDR1 is SGHRS and CDR2 YFSETQ. CDR3 length: 14 residues. The V gene end was trimmed by 5 bases and the J gene end by 3 bases; junction bases not matched to a gene: 5. The CDR3 nucleotides read TGCGCCAGCAGGACAGGGGGGTCCAAAGAGACCCAGTACTTC. It specifies CASRTGGSKETQYF.

The J gene is TRBJ2-1, the V gene TRBV5-5, with D perhaps matching TRBD2 (6 bases). V shed 4 bases and J shed 3 bases, with 17 bases lying between them. Per germline, CDR1 SGHKS and CDR2 YYEKEE (reference sequence). CDR3 length equals 16 residues. The CDR3 spells CASSPGTPNDYNEQFF. The CDR3 nucleotides read TGTGCCAGCAGCCCCGGGACTCCTAATGACTACAATGAGCAGTTCTTC.

The chain employs TRBV7-6 and TRBJ2-1; D gene ambiguous. The CDR3 runs to 14 residues. Germline lookup yields CDR1 SGHVS and CDR2 FNYEAQ. Trimming removed 1 base from V and 8 bases from J, with 12 bases in between. The CDR3 DNA reads TGTGCCAGCAGCTTAGATTTGTACGCCGATGAGCAGTTCTTC. This encodes CASSLDLYADEQFF.

The V and J genes are TRBV5-1 and TRBJ2-6; 9 bases map to TRBD2. The length of the CDR3 is 17 residues. Germline assignment: CDR1 SGHRS and CDR2 YFSETQ. After removal of 3 bases from V and 0 bases from J, the junction contained 4 bases not matched to a gene. The CDR3 DNA is TGCGCCAGCAGCTGGCTAGCGGGGTCCTCTGGGGCCAACGTCCTGACTTTC. Amino acids: CASSWLAGSSGANVLTF.

The chain recombines TRBV9 with TRBJ2-1; TRBD1 matches at 9 bases. Germline CDR1 SGDLS, CDR2 YYNGEE. V lost 4 bases to trimming and J lost 4 bases; unmatched junction nucleotides: 9. The CDR3 totals 16 residues. The CDR3 sequence: CASSPRTGTGYNEQFF. The CDR3 DNA sequence: TGTGCCAGCAGCCCCCGGACCGGGACAGGGTACAATGAGCAGTTCTTC.

V is TRBV6-1 and J is TRBJ1-5; D possibly corresponds to TRBD1 (5 bases). The CDR3 is 18 residues long. CDR1 and CDR2 from the germline V gene are MNHNS and SASEGT. The V gene lost 0 bases and the J gene lost 3 bases, with 18 bases spanning the gap. The DNA for the CDR3 is TGTGCCAGCAGTGAAGCGTTGCGGCTACAGGTGCCCAATCAGCCCCAGCATTTT. This translates into CASSEALRLQVPNQPQHF.

V and J are TRBV5-5 and TRBJ2-5; no reliable D call. V was pared by 0 bases and J by 2 bases, with 14 bases between. CDR3 size: 16 residues. Germline V gene lookup returns CDR1 SGHKS and CDR2 YYEKEE (reference sequence). The CDR3 sequence: CASSLDGWGTQETQYF. CDR3 DNA: TGTGCCAGCAGCTTGGACGGCTGGGGAACTCAAGAGACCCAGTACTTC.

The chain links TRBV6-1 to TRBJ2-1; 12 nucleotides agree with TRBD2. The V and J ends lost 7 bases and 9 bases, in that order; junction bases with no gene match: 10. Germline CDR1 is MNHNS and CDR2 is SASEGT. The length of the CDR3 is 15 residues. CDR3 region: CASTRTSGTPGEQFF. The CDR3 DNA is TGTGCCAGCACGAGGACTAGCGGGACCCCAGGTGAGCAGTTCTTC.

This chain links TRBV5-5 with TRBJ2-7; D is undetermined. The length of the CDR3 is 12 residues. Germline values: CDR1 SGHKS, CDR2 YYEKEE (reference sequence). V shed 0 bases and J shed 6 bases, with 7 bases lying between them. The CDR3 spells CASSLEIGEQYF. Written as DNA, the CDR3 is TGTGCCAGCAGCTTGGAGATTGGCGAGCAGTACTTC.

This rearrangement joins TRBV5-4 to TRBJ2-7; possible D gene TRBD2, 6 bases. The V end lost 3 bases, the J end lost 4 bases, and 14 bases lay between the germline ends. The CDR3 contains 14 residues. Germline-derived CDR1 and CDR2 are SGHNT and YYREEE (reference sequence). CDR3 amino acids: CASSSGPEGYEQYF. In nucleotides, the CDR3 is TGTGCCAGCAGCTCCGGACCGGAGGGTTACGAGCAGTACTTC.

This clone is a singleton in its sample. DNA for the CDR3: TGTGCCAGCAGTGCGGGTAACTATGGCTACACCTTC. It is translated as CASSAGNYGYTF. V is TRBV6-1 and J is TRBJ1-2; no reliable D call. The germline V gene encodes CDR1 MNHNS and CDR2 SASEGT. V was clipped by 4 bases and J by 1 base, with 4 bases between them. The CDR3 runs to 12 residues.

Of note for this clone: Mismatch with germline at one junction end may stem from a read error. The CDR3: CASSEELTGGNNEQFF. CDR3 sequence (DNA): TGCGCCAGCAGCGAAGAACTTACAGGGGGAAACAATGAGCAGTTCTTC. The genes are TRBV4-1 and TRBJ2-1; 8 bases map to TRBD1. The germline CDR1 and CDR2 sequences are MGHRA and YSYEKL. CDR3 length equals 16 residues.

This clone was seen once. The chain joins TRBV19 to TRBJ2-1; possibly TRBD1 or TRBD2 for D (5 bases each). V was cut by 5 bases and J by 7 bases, with 12 bases left in between. Germline CDR1 is LNHDA and CDR2 is SQIVND (reference sequence). The CDR3 totals 13 residues. The CDR3 nucleotides are TGTGCCAGTAGTTGGGGGTCGTTAAATGAGCAGTTCTTC. It yields the protein CASSWGSLNEQFF.

The CDR3 spells CASSFRTGLNTEAFF. CDR3 DNA: TGTGCCAGCAGCTTCCGGACAGGGTTGAACACTGAAGCTTTCTTT. The chain couples TRBV11-2 to TRBJ1-1; 8 bases are a match to TRBD1. Germline CDR1 is SGHAT and CDR2 is FQNNGV. Losses at the gene ends were 3 bases for V and 0 bases for J; bases not matched to a gene: 3. The CDR3 has 15 amino acids.

CDR3 protein: CASTGGYLDTQYF. As DNA, the CDR3 is TGTGCCAGCACCGGGGGGTATCTGGATACGCAGTATTTT. The genes are TRBV7-2 and TRBJ2-3; 7 bases align to TRBD2. The germline CDR1 and CDR2 sequences are SGHTA and FQGNSA. This CDR3 is built from 13 residues. V lost 7 bases to trimming and J lost 6 bases; unmatched junction nucleotides: 7.

This clone was detected only once. The rearrangement links TRBV5-1 to TRBJ1-5, with D uncertain. Germline assignment: CDR1 SGHRS and CDR2 YFSETQ. The CDR3 covers 12 residues. Trimming took off 0 bases at V and 9 bases at J, with 7 bases between the two ends. The CDR3: CASSLEGGPQHF. The CDR3, as DNA: TGCGCCAGCAGCTTGGAGGGCGGGCCCCAGCATTTT.

The chain combines TRBV7-6 with TRBJ1-3; D might be TRBD1 (5 bases). This CDR3 has 16 residues. Germline V gives CDR1 SGHVS, CDR2 FNYEAQ. The germline V and J ends were trimmed by 0 bases and 0 bases, with 9 bases remaining between them. The CDR3 sequence: CASSLARGASGNTIYF. CDR3 sequence (DNA): TGTGCCAGCAGCTTAGCGCGAGGGGCCTCTGGAAACACCATATATTTT.

V gene TRBV11-3 combines with J gene TRBJ2-3; no firm D call. The CDR3 loop spans 13 amino acids. Germline-derived CDR1 and CDR2 are SGHNT and YENEEA. Trimming took 5 bases from V and 5 from J, leaving 11 bases between them. CDR3 in DNA: TGTGCCAGCAGCCCTCGGCACGGAGATACGCAGTATTTT. Translated, it gives CASSPRHGDTQYF.

The V and J genes are TRBV7-2 and TRBJ2-7; tentative D call: TRBD1 (6 bases). The length of the CDR3 is 15 residues. V was trimmed by 4 bases and J by 0 bases, leaving 13 bases between them. Germline V lookup: CDR1 SGHTA, CDR2 FQGNSA. CDR3 residues: CASSSRGQSSYEQYF. DNA for the CDR3: TGTGCCAGCAGCTCCAGGGGCCAGAGCTCCTACGAGCAGTACTTC.

The chain combines TRBV7-2 with TRBJ1-3; the D is unclear. CDR3 length: 16 amino acids. V shed 2 bases and J shed 0 bases, with 11 bases lying between them. Germline CDR1 and CDR2: SGHTA and FQGNSA. Here the CDR3 DNA reads TGTGCCAGCAGCTTAAGCTCACTTCACTCTGGAAACACCATATATTTT. Its translation is CASSLSSLHSGNTIYF.

The chain links TRBV19 to TRBJ1-2; D perhaps matches TRBD1 (6 bases). The CDR3 loop spans 14 amino acids. V gave up 2 bases and J gave up 6 bases, with 13 bases separating them. Germline V CDR1 and CDR2: LNHDA, SQIVND (reference sequence). The CDR3 DNA sequence: TGTGCCAGTAGTATATGGACAGCCGATGATGGCTACACCTTC. Translation gives CASSIWTADDGYTF.

The chain combines TRBV28 with TRBJ2-1; 8 bases fit TRBD2. Germline lookup yields CDR1 MDHEN and CDR2 SYDVKM. This CDR3 has 16 amino acids. Trimming at V came to 3 bases and at J to 4 bases, leaving 8 bases not matched to a gene. The CDR3: CASSLPTSGKYNEQFF. DNA of the CDR3: TGTGCCAGCAGTTTGCCAACTAGCGGAAAATACAATGAGCAGTTCTTC.

J is TRBJ2-5 and V is TRBV6-6; tentatively, D is TRBD1 (6 bases). This CDR3 has 14 residues. Germline CDR1 and CDR2: MNHNY and SVGAGI (reference sequence). Between the trimmed V and J ends, which lost 2 bases and 4 bases, there was a span of 11 bases. The CDR3 nucleotides are TGTGCCAGCAGTTACGGGACACTGCTAGAGACCCAGTACTTC. Translation gives CASSYGTLLETQYF.

This chain's CDR3 is CASSHEGAGANVLTF. For the CDR3, the DNA is TGCGCCAGCAGCCACGAGGGGGCGGGGGCCAACGTCCTGACTTTC. The chain combines TRBV4-3 with TRBJ2-6, with 7 bases lining up with TRBD1. Germline V gene sequence: CDR1 LGHNA, CDR2 YSLEER. This CDR3 comprises 15 residues. The J segment lost 4 bases and the V segment lost 3 bases, leaving 3 bases of the junction unmatched.

The rearrangement joins TRBV5-1 to TRBJ1-5; no clear D gene. This CDR3 spans 13 amino acids. Between the trimmed V and J ends, which lost 6 bases and 1 base, there was a span of 8 bases. Looked up from germline, CDR1 is SGHRS and CDR2 is YFSETQ. The DNA for the CDR3 is TGCGCCAGCACCATTCTAAGCAATCAGCCCCAGCATTTT. Protein product: CASTILSNQPQHF.

This clone has just one count. The gene calls are TRBV19 and TRBJ1-5; weak D call: TRBD1 (5 bases). Germline-derived CDR1 and CDR2 are LNHDA and SQIVND (reference sequence). V gave up 6 bases and J gave up 0 bases, with 12 bases separating them. The CDR3 sequence is 15 residues long. CDR3 sequence (DNA): TGTGCCAGTAGGACGACAGTACATAGCAATCAGCCCCAGCATTTT. This gives the protein CASRTTVHSNQPQHF.

This rearrangement joins TRBV7-3 to TRBJ2-7; 9 bases align to TRBD1. Germline V gene data show CDR1 as SGHTA and CDR2 as FQGTGA. Trimming cost V 4 bases and J 3 bases; bases outside gene matches: 7. The CDR3 covers 15 residues. CDR3 loop: CASSSSGTGYYEQYF. Written as DNA, the CDR3 is TGTGCCAGCAGCTCTTCCGGGACAGGGTACTACGAGCAGTACTTC. Looking up the rest from reference TRBV7-3 and TRBJ2-7 gives the full variable domain: GAGVSQTPSNKVTEKGKYVELRCDPISGHTALYWYRQSLGQGPEFLIYFQGTGAADDSGLPNDRFFAVRPEGSVSTLKIQRTERGDSAVYLCASSSSGTGYYEQYFGPGTRLTVT.

The CDR3 spells CASSEAPNQPQHF. The CDR3 DNA is TGTGCCAGCAGTGAGGCCCCCAATCAGCCCCAGCATTTT. This chain uses TRBV6-4 with TRBJ1-5; no definite D call. The ends were cut back, 3 bases at V and 3 bases at J, with 6 bases in the middle. The CDR3 consists of 13 residues. Germline values: CDR1 MRHNA, CDR2 SNTAGT.

The chain links TRBV6-6 to TRBJ2-1; TRBD1 might be the D (5 bases). The germline V and J ends were trimmed by 2 bases and 8 bases, with 16 bases remaining between them. Germline CDR1 MNHNY, CDR2 SVGAGI (reference sequence). The CDR3 has 15 amino acids. This CDR3 reads CASSYTQPRADEQFF. CDR3 coding DNA: TGTGCCAGCAGTTACACCCAACCCAGGGCGGATGAGCAGTTCTTC.

This clone was seen only once. This chain connects TRBV4-3 to TRBJ2-2; D call uncertain. This CDR3 comprises 14 residues. V lost 7 bases and J 0 bases, leaving 9 bases between the germline ends. Germline CDR1 reads LGHNA; CDR2 reads YSLEER. As DNA, the CDR3 is TGCGCCAGCAAGTGGCGCGCGAACACCGGGGAGCTGTTTTTT. Protein: CASKWRANTGELFF.

V gene TRBV6-6 combines with J gene TRBJ2-2; D not resolved. This CDR3 is 16 amino acids long. V was trimmed by 3 bases and J by 6 bases, leaving 17 bases between them. CDR1 and CDR2 (germline): MNHNY, SVGAGI (reference sequence). The CDR3 DNA follows: TGTGCCAGCAGTTATGGGCAGAACCTAGGCGCCGGGGAGCTGTTTTTT. The encoded protein is CASSYGQNLGAGELFF.